This T cell receptor beta chain stems from a study of graft-versus-host responses after intestinal transplantation. Study in general: Among the recipients, all got anti-thymocyte globulin induction and then tacrolimus and steroids for roughly three years. Notes on the study in general: Marrow from the recipient contained GvH clones, some of which had appeared first in ileum or blood.

As to this clone: Its target is not known.

TCRdb's table, derived via immunoSEQ multiplex PCR, lists solely in-frame clones and lacks some. The sample shows some 77,000 clones, roughly 90% of them seen only once. Here the sequenced sample was PBMCs, taken 98 days after intestinal transplantation. This sequence originates from a human patient who received an intestinal transplant, so some T cells may come from the graft donor.

This chain's CDR3 is CASSYTREETQYF. CDR3 in DNA: TGTGCCAGCAGTTATACCAGGGAAGAGACCCAGTACTTC. This chain uses TRBV6-6 with TRBJ2-5; a possible D gene is TRBD1 (5 bases). The germline CDR1 and CDR2 sequences are MNHNY and SVGAGI (reference sequence). With 3 bases removed from V and 3 bases from J, the gap between germline ends came to 8 bases. This CDR3 spans 13 amino acids.